The present T cell receptor beta chain was sequenced within a study of cytomegalovirus exposure and HLA in healthy donors. Clones were read by immunoSEQ multiplex PCR, and TCRdb kept only the in-frame ones, dropping some. The data contain 55,000 to 75,000 clones, over 85% of them seen just once; the ten biggest clones take up about 1.5%. With respect to this clone: Its antigen is unidentified.

The study's findings and limits: High specificity and sensitivity for cytomegalovirus status were reported for the classifier. The study put about 180 TCR beta chains on its list as cytomegalovirus-associated. Most TCR sequences were rare, but some public TCRs occurred in many donors.

V dropped 6 bases and J dropped 2; count of bases not matched to a gene: 11. Germline V gene data show CDR1 as LNHDA and CDR2 as SQIVND (reference sequence). This CDR3 is 17 amino acids long. The origin of this receptor is a man aged 18-30 years in good health and CMV-seropositive. The specimen sequenced was PBMCs. This chain connects TRBV19 to TRBJ1-2; 11 bases line up with TRBD1. CDR3 sequence (DNA): TGTGCCAGTAGCCTTCTAGGGACAGGGGGAGCCAACTATGGCTACACCTTC. Amino acid sequence: CASSLLGTGGANYGYTF. The variable domain in full, completed from reference TRBV19 and TRBJ1-2, reads DGGITQSPKYLFRKEGQNVTLSCEQNLNHDAMYWYRQDPGQGLRLIYYSQIVNDFQKGDIAEGYSVSREKKESFPLTVTSAQKNPTAFYLCASSLLGTGGANYGYTFGSGTRLTVV.